This T cell receptor (beta chain) was sequenced in a study of breast tumors, draining lymph nodes, adjacent tissues. This CDR3 has 15 amino acids. Germline V gene data show CDR1 as SNHLY and CDR2 as FYNNEI. Germline trimming cut 0 bases from V and 1 base from J; bases unmatched to any gene: 2. Axillary draining lymph nodes of breast cancer patients supplied the node samples. TCRdb recomputed calls from the multiplex PCR reads with MiXCR, one row per CDR3 protein. In the table there are some 100,000 distinct CDR3 sequences, about 20% of which are singletons. The sample holds many counts of this clonotype.

Sequencing was done on a sample of axillary lymph node tissue. This sequence was found in a female donor with breast cancer. Some clones in this sample may be carry-over from other donors' samples. The chain is built from TRBV2 and TRBJ2-5; 7 bases align to TRBD2. Here the CDR3 reads CASSEAGLLQETQYF. The CDR3 region has the DNA TGTGCCAGCAGTGAAGCGGGACTACTCCAAGAGACCCAGTACTTC.